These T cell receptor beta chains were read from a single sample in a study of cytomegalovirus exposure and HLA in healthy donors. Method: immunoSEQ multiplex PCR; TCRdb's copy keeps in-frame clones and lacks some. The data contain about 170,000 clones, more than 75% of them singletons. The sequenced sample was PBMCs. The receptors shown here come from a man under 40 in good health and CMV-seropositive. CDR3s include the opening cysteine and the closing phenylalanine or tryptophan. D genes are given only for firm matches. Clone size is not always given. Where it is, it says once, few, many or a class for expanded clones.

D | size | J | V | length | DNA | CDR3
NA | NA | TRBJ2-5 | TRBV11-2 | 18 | TGTGCCAGCAGCCCGTTCCCCCTTTGGAAGGGGCCCAGAGAGACCCAGTACTTC | CASSPFPLWKGPRETQYF
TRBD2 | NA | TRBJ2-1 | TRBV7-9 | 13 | TGTGCCAGCAGCGGCGGGAGGGCCCATGAGCAGTTCTTC | CASSGGRAHEQFF
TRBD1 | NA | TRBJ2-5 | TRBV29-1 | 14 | TGCAGCGTCGGGACAGGGGGCGAACAAGAGACCCAGTACTTC | CSVGTGGEQETQYF
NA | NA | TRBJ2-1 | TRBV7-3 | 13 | TGTGCCAGCAGCTTCAGACTGGGGAGTGAGCAGTTCTTC | CASSFRLGSEQFF
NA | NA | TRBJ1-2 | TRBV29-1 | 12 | TGCAGCGTTGAGGGCCTAGGGGATGGCTACACCTTC | CSVEGLGDGYTF
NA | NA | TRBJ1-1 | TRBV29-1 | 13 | TGCAGCGTTGTTGAACAGGTGAACACTGAAGCTTTCTTT | CSVVEQVNTEAFF
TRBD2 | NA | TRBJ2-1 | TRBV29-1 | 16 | TGCAGCGTGGACCAGACTAGCGGGAGGGCCTACAATGAGCAGTTCTTC | CSVDQTSGRAYNEQFF
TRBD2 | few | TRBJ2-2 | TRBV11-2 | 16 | TGTGCCAGCAGCTTAGGGCCTAGCGGGAGCACCGGGGAGCTGTTTTTT | CASSLGPSGSTGELFF
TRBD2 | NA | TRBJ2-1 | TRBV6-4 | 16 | TGTGCCAGCAGTGACTCGGGGACTAGCGGGAGCAATGAGCAGTTCTTC | CASSDSGTSGSNEQFF
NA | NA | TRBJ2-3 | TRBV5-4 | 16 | TGTGCCAGCAGCTTGGGGCATAGCCTCTCCACAGATACGCAGTATTTT | CASSLGHSLSTDTQYF
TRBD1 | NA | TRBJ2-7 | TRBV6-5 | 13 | TGTGCCAGCAGAGGACAGGGGATGTACGAGCAGTACTTC | CASRGQGMYEQYF
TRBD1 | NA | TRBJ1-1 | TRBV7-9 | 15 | TGTGCCAGCAGCGCAAGGGACAGGGGCTGGACTGAAGCTTTCTTT | CASSARDRGWTEAFF
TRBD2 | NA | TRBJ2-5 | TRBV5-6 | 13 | TGTGCCAGCAGCTTGGACGGGGGGGAGACCCAGTACTTC | CASSLDGGETQYF
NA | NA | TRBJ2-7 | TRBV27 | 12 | TGTGCCAGCAGTGGAGAGAGCTACGAGCAGTACTTC | CASSGESYEQYF
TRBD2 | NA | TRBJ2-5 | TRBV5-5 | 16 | TGTGCCAGCAGCTTGCGACTAGCGGGAGGAGGAGAGACCCAGTACTTC | CASSLRLAGGGETQYF
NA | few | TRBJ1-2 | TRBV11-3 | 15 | TGTGCCAGCAGCTTAGGTCTCAGGGATGGCTATGGCTACACCTTC | CASSLGLRDGYGYTF
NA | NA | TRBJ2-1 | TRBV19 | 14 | TGTGCCAGTACCCGAGGGAGCTCCTACAATGAGCAGTTCTTC | CASTRGSSYNEQFF
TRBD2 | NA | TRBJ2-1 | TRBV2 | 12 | TGTGCCAGCGCGGGGGGGTTACGGGAGCAGTTCTTC | CASAGGLREQFF
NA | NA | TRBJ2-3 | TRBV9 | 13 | TGTGCCAGCAGTAAAACCAGGACAGATACGCAGTATTTT | CASSKTRTDTQYF
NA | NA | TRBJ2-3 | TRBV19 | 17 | TGTGCCAGTAGTCCTCCTCTCCTAGCGCATAGCACAGATACGCAGTATTTT | CASSPPLLAHSTDTQYF
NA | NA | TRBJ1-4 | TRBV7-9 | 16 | TGTGCCAGCAGCTTAGCCCTCGCCTCCGGAGGTGAAAAACTGTTTTTT | CASSLALASGGEKLFF
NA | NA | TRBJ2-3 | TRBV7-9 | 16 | TGTGCCAGCAGCTTAGGGTCCAACAGGGAACAAGATACGCAGTATTTT | CASSLGSNREQDTQYF
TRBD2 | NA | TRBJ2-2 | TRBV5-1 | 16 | TGCGCCAGCAGCTTTGTAGCGGGAGCGAACACCGGGGAGCTGTTTTTT | CASSFVAGANTGELFF
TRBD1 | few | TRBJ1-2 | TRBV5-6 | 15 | TGTGCCAGCAGCTCCCTCAAGACAGGGACAAGCGGCTACACCTTC | CASSSLKTGTSGYTF
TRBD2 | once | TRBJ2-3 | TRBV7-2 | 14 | TGTGCCAGCAGCCGCTCCAGCGGGGAGAATACGCAGTATTTT | CASSRSSGENTQYF
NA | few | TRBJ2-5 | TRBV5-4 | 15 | TGTGCCAGCAGCTTGGAAGTAGCTAGGCGGGAGACCCAGTACTTC | CASSLEVARRETQYF
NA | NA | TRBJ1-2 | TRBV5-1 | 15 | TGCGCCAGCAGCTTGGGTGAGAATTCTAACTATGGCTACACCTTC | CASSLGENSNYGYTF
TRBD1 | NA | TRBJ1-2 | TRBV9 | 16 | TGTGCCAGCAGCGTAGCTGGGGACAGCCATCTCGCTGGCTACACCTTC | CASSVAGDSHLAGYTF
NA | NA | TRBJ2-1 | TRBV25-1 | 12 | TGTGCCAGCAGTGCTCTAGAAAATGAGCAGTTCTTC | CASSALENEQFF
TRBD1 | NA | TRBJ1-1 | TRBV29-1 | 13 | TGCAGCGCGTCGGGACAGGGGAGGACTGAAGCTTTCTTT | CSASGQGRTEAFF
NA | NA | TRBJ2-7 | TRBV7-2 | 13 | TGTGCCAGCAGCTTATCGGGGTTGGACGAGCAGTACTTC | CASSLSGLDEQYF
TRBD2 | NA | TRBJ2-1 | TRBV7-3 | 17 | TGTGCCAGCAGCTCCTTACCGGGGCTAGCGGATTACAATGAGCAGTTCTTC | CASSSLPGLADYNEQFF
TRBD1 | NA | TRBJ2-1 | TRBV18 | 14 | TGTGCCAGCTCACCTCCGACAGGGTACAATGAGCAGTTCTTC | CASSPPTGYNEQFF
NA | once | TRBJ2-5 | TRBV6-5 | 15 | TGTGCCAGCCAACCCGGGGTAGCAGTAGAAGAGACCCAGTACTTC | CASQPGVAVEETQYF
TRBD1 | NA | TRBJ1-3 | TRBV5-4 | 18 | TGTGCCAGCAGCTCCTCGGCAGGGGGCGCTCGTTTTGGAAACACCATATATTTT | CASSSSAGGARFGNTIYF
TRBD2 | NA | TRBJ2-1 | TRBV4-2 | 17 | TGTGCCAGCAGCCAGGGGACAAGCGGGAGGTCCTACAATGAGCAGTTCTTC | CASSQGTSGRSYNEQFF
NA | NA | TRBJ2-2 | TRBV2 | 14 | TGTGCCAGCATTCGCTCTCTGAGTGAAGGGGAGCTGTTTTTT | CASIRSLSEGELFF
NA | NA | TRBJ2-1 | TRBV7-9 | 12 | TGTGCCAGCAGCTTTCCTCGCAATGAGCAGTTCTTC | CASSFPRNEQFF
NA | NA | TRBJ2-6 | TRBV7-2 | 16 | TGTGCCAGCAGCTTGGAGAGGGCCTCTGGGGCCAACGTCCTGACTTTC | CASSLERASGANVLTF
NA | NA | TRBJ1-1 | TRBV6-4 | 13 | TGTGCCAGCAGTGAGAGGGAGAGGACTGAAGCTTTCTTT | CASSERERTEAFF
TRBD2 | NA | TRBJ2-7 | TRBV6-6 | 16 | TGTGCCAGCAGTTACGGGGATAGCGGGAGAATAAGTTGGCAGTACTTC | CASSYGDSGRISWQYF
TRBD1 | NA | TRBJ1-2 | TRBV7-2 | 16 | TGTGCCAGCGTGACCACCGGGACAGCTACTTTTTATGGCTACACCTTC | CASVTTGTATFYGYTF
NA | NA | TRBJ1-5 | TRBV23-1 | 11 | TGCGCCAGCAGGGGGGGTAGGTCCCAGCATTTT | CASRGGRSQHF
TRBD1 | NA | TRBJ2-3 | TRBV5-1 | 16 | TGCGCCAGCAGCTCAGTCCCGACAGGGAGCACAGATACGCAGTATTTT | CASSSVPTGSTDTQYF
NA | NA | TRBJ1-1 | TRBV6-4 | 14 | TGTGCCAGCAGTTCTGTGGGGGGTGGCACTGAAGCTTTCTTT | CASSSVGGGTEAFF
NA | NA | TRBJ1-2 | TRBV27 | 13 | TGTGCCAGCGGGTGGGGCGCGCTTTCCGGCTACACCTTC | CASGWGALSGYTF
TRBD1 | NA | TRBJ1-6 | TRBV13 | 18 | TGTGCCAGCAGTTTGAGGACAGGCCAGAGCTCCTATAATTCACCCCTCCACTTT | CASSLRTGQSSYNSPLHF
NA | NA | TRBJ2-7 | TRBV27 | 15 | TGTGCCAGCAGCCAACCGGCGAGGCTTTCCTACGAGCAGTACTTC | CASSQPARLSYEQYF
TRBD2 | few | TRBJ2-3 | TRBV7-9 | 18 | TGTTCCAGCAGCCCTAGGTACCGTAGCGGGACCAGCACAGATACGCAGTATTTT | CSSSPRYRSGTSTDTQYF
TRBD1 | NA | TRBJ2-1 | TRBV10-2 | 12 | TGCGCCACTCTCAGGGGCGACAGGGTCGCGTTCTTC | CATLRGDRVAFF
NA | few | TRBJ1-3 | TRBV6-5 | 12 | TGTGCCAGCAGTTACTACGGGGGCACCATATATTTT | CASSYYGGTIYF
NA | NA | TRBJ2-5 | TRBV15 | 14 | TGTGCCACCAGCAGAGCGCGGACAGAAGAGACCCAGTACTTC | CATSRARTEETQYF
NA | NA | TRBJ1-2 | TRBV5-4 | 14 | TGTGCCAGCAGCCTGGGCGGGCAACTCTATGGCTACACCTTC | CASSLGGQLYGYTF
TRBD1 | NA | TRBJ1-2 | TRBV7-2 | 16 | TGTGCCAGCAGCCGTATACAGGGGACGACTAACTATGGCTACACCTTC | CASSRIQGTTNYGYTF